These 15 T cell receptor beta chains originate from one sample sequenced in a study of T cells in Graves' hyperthyroidism and ophthalmopathy. Researchers took RNA transcripts and amplified the TCR beta CDR3 regions from them. TCR CDR3 underwent first-round RT-PCR with the HTBI primer set. TCRdb independently ran MiXCR on the multiplex PCR reads; one entry per CDR3 protein. This table holds a few hundred thousand distinct CDR3 sequences, more than 15% found once. The sample comprised blood. Receptors originate from a woman younger than 45 with Graves' ophthalmopathy.

This clonotype was counted at least ten times. The chain is built from TRBV20-1 and TRBJ2-3; D may be TRBD2 (6 bases). V was trimmed by 3 bases and J by 6 bases, leaving 19 bases between them. Germline-derived CDR1 and CDR2 are DFQATT and SNEGSKA (reference sequence). The CDR3 is made up of 15 amino acids. The CDR3: CSARLAKDGGDTQYF. The CDR3 DNA reads as TGCAGTGCTAGGTTAGCAAAAGATGGAGGGGATACGCAGTATTTT.

The chain recombines TRBV7-3 with TRBJ2-1, with a weak D call TRBD1 (6 bases). Germline V gene sequence: CDR1 SGHTA, CDR2 FQGTGA. V was shortened by 4 bases and J by 8 bases, with 12 bases between the two germline ends. The CDR3 runs 13 residues. In DNA, the CDR3 is TGTGCCAGCAGCTCTGCTACAGGGCATGAGCAGTTCTTC. It specifies CASSSATGHEQFF.

This clonotype was seen at least ten times. The chain is built from TRBV6-1 and TRBJ2-3; D call uncertain. Germline V gene sequence: CDR1 MNHNS, CDR2 SASEGT. V was cut by 5 bases and J by 1 base, with 4 bases left in between. This CDR3 region has 12 residues. The DNA of the CDR3 is TGTGCCAGCAGTACCCGCACAGATACGCAGTATTTT. Its protein product is CASSTRTDTQYF.

This clonotype appeared many times. The chain recombines TRBV3-1 with TRBJ2-1; D remains ambiguous. The CDR3 sequence is 13 residues long. V lost 0 bases to trimming and J lost 13 bases, with 13 bases between them. The germline V gene has CDR1 LGHDT and CDR2 YNNKEL (reference sequence). The CDR3 bases are TGTGCCAGCAGCCAAGACGGTCGAATCCCCCAGTTCTTC. It is translated as CASSQDGRIPQFF.

This clonotype was counted at least ten times. This chain joins TRBV18 and TRBJ2-5; 9 nucleotides align to TRBD1. CDR1 is KGHSH, CDR2 LQKENI, per germline. V gave up 6 bases and J gave up 5 bases; unmatched junction bases: 10. This CDR3 has 15 amino acids. The CDR3: CASSSDRGGRETQYF. CDR3 bases: TGTGCCAGCTCGTCGGACAGGGGAGGGCGCGAGACCCAGTACTTC.

This clonotype was picked up many times. This sequence joins TRBV30 and TRBJ1-2; D is perhaps TRBD1 (6 bases). V gave up 0 bases and J gave up 4 bases, with 12 bases separating them. The CDR3 spans 14 residues. Germline V gives CDR1 GTSNPN, CDR2 SVGIG (reference sequence). The CDR3 DNA is TGTGCCTGGAGTGTACGGGGGCGGATCTATGGCTACACCTTC. Amino acids: CAWSVRGRIYGYTF.

This clonotype was detected a few times. The V call is TRBV28, the J call TRBJ2-4; 8 nucleotides agree with TRBD1. This CDR3 is 13 amino acids long. Germline V gives CDR1 MDHEN, CDR2 SYDVKM. With 2 bases clipped from V and 9 bases from J, the junction kept 3 bases outside the gene matches. The CDR3 DNA reads TGTGCCAGCAGTTTAGCAGGGGGCGTCATTCAGTACTTC. This encodes CASSLAGGVIQYF.

This clonotype has at least ten counts. The chain has TRBV4-3 and TRBJ1-1; D unresolved. The germline V gene encodes CDR1 LGHNA and CDR2 YSLEER. This CDR3 has 14 residues. With 1 base removed from V and 1 base from J, the gap between germline ends came to 7 bases. The CDR3 nucleotides read TGCGCCAGCAGCCAAGGTCTTACGAACACTGAAGCTTTCTTT. Its protein product is CASSQGLTNTEAFF.

This clonotype was seen ten or more times. V gene TRBV9 combines with J gene TRBJ2-3, with a tentative D call TRBD2 (5 bases). V shed 0 bases and J shed 2 bases, with 7 bases lying between them. Looked up from germline, CDR1 is SGDLS and CDR2 is YYNGEE. This CDR3 comprises 14 residues. The CDR3 loop reads CASSVGRNTDTQYF. The CDR3 nucleotides read TGTGCCAGCAGCGTAGGGAGGAACACAGATACGCAGTATTTT.

This clonotype was seen repeatedly, ten times or more. V and J are TRBV18 and TRBJ1-1; 9 nucleotides align to TRBD1. The CDR3 covers 15 residues. V lost 5 bases to trimming and J lost 5 bases; unmatched junction nucleotides: 9. Germline assignment: CDR1 KGHSH and CDR2 LQKENI. As DNA, the CDR3 is TGTGCCAGCTCATTCCAACAGGGGGCTGGGACTGAAGCTTTCTTT. This codes for CASSFQQGAGTEAFF.

This rearrangement joins TRBV19 to TRBJ1-1, with no clear D. Trimming took 2 bases from V and 0 from J, leaving 10 bases between them. Germline CDR1 reads LNHDA; CDR2 reads SQIVND (reference sequence). This CDR3 has 15 amino acids. The CDR3 loop is CASSIWGVMNTEAFF. The CDR3 region has the DNA TGTGCCAGTAGTATATGGGGAGTCATGAACACTGAAGCTTTCTTT.

The rearrangement links TRBV7-3 to TRBJ2-1; the D gene is possibly TRBD1 (6 bases). Germline assignment: CDR1 SGHTA and CDR2 FQGTGA. This CDR3 spans 15 amino acids. V lost 2 bases to trimming and J lost 7 bases, with 15 bases between them. CDR3 amino acids: CASSLGPGQINEQFF. CDR3 nucleotide sequence: TGTGCCAGCAGCTTAGGTCCCGGACAGATTAATGAGCAGTTCTTC.

The V call is TRBV24-1, the J call TRBJ2-3; TRBD2 aligns across 9 bases. The CDR3 is 15 residues long. V was pared by 3 bases and J by 4 bases, with 4 bases of the junction left unmatched. The germline CDR1 and CDR2 sequences are KGHDR and SFDVKD. The CDR3 reads CATSDRRTSADTQYF. For the CDR3, the DNA is TGTGCCACCAGTGATCGTCGGACTAGCGCAGATACGCAGTATTTT.

The rearrangement links TRBV6-2 or TRBV6-3 to TRBJ1-2, with 9 nucleotides matching TRBD1. CDR3 size: 15 residues. Per the germline V gene, CDR1 is MNHEY and CDR2 is SVGEGT. V lost 6 bases, J lost 8 bases, and 13 bases stayed unmatched. CDR3: CASRDPGQGGRGYTF. CDR3 nucleotides: TGTGCCAGCAGAGACCCGGGACAGGGAGGGAGAGGCTACACCTTC.

The rearrangement links TRBV7-9 to TRBJ1-4; possibly TRBD1 for D (6 bases). There are 14 residues in the CDR3. V gave up 2 bases and J gave up 4 bases, with 8 bases separating them. Germline-derived CDR1 and CDR2 are SEHNR and FQNEAQ (reference sequence). CDR3 sequence reads: CASSLPQGNEKLFF. In DNA, the CDR3 is TGTGCCAGCAGCTTACCACAGGGTAATGAAAAACTGTTTTTT.